Following are 30 T cell receptor beta chains from one sample sequenced in a study of blood T cell repertoires in COVID-19. Assay: immunoSEQ multiplex PCR; the TCRdb copy retains only in-frame clones and omits some. The sample consists of roughly 190,000 clones, 88% of them appearing once. Input material: peripheral blood. All receptors derive from a man aged 40-50 years with active or convalescent COVID-19.

This sequence joins TRBV7-6 and TRBJ2-1; TRBD1 matches at 7 bases. After removal of 1 base from V and 6 bases from J, the junction contained 6 bases not matched to a gene. The CDR3 extends over 15 amino acids. Germline V CDR1 and CDR2: SGHVS, FNYEAQ. DNA for the CDR3: TGTGCCAGCAGCTTAGTAGTACAGGGGAGCAATGAGCAGTTCTTC. Translating gives CASSLVVQGSNEQFF.

The chain employs TRBV25-1 and TRBJ1-1, with TRBD1 matching over 11 bases. Looked up from germline, CDR1 is MGHDK and CDR2 is SYGVNS. The length of the CDR3 is 17 residues. V shed 4 bases, J shed 4 bases, and the junction held 11 bases outside the gene matches. In nucleotides, the CDR3 is TGTGCCAGCAGTGCGGATTGGACAGGGGGCGCGAGCACTGAAGCTTTCTTT. Translation: CASSADWTGGASTEAFF.

This sequence joins TRBV9 and TRBJ1-5, with 8 bases identical to TRBD1. CDR1 is SGDLS, CDR2 YYNGEE, per germline. The CDR3 consists of 15 residues. Trimming cost V 2 bases and J 0 bases; bases outside gene matches: 1. The CDR3 loop reads CASSVTGDSNQPQHF. CDR3 DNA sequence: TGTGCCAGCAGCGTGACAGGGGATAGCAATCAGCCCCAGCATTTT.

The chain combines TRBV6-2 or TRBV6-3 with TRBJ1-2, with D hard to call. The germline V gene encodes CDR1 MNHEY and CDR2 SVGEGT. The V and J ends lost 0 bases and 4 bases respectively, with 9 bases between them. This CDR3 has 14 residues. CDR3 loop: CASSYSNLGYGYTF. As DNA, the CDR3 is TGTGCCAGCAGTTACTCGAATCTAGGCTATGGCTACACCTTC.

In DNA form, the CDR3 reads TGTGCCAGCAGTTCCCCTTGGGACAGTGCAAAAGAGACCCAGTACTTC. Translated, it gives CASSSPWDSAKETQYF. The chain joins TRBV28 to TRBJ2-5, with 7 bases that match TRBD1. Trimming cost V 4 bases and J 3 bases; bases outside gene matches: 11. This CDR3 is built from 16 residues. Germline assignment: CDR1 MDHEN and CDR2 SYDVKM.

V usage is TRBV30 and J usage is TRBJ1-6, with 7 bases aligning to TRBD1. The ends lost 3 bases at V and 3 bases at J; junction bases unmatched: 5. Germline CDR1 and CDR2: GTSNPN and SVGIG (reference sequence). This CDR3 region has 15 residues. The CDR3 reads CAWRWTGNYNSPLHF. As DNA, the CDR3 is TGTGCCTGGAGGTGGACAGGAAACTATAATTCACCCCTCCACTTT. The full variable domain, rest sourced from reference TRBV30 and TRBJ1-6, is SQTIHQWPATLVQPVGSPLSLECTVEGTSNPNLYWYRQAAGRGLQLLFYSVGIGQISSEVPQNLSASRPQDRQFILSSKKLLLSDSGFYLCAWRWTGNYNSPLHFGNGTRLTVT.

The chain has TRBV28 and TRBJ1-2; weak D call: TRBD1 (5 bases). The CDR3 covers 13 residues. With 8 bases removed from V and 3 bases from J, the gap between germline ends came to 13 bases. Germline CDR1 and CDR2: MDHEN and SYDVKM. The CDR3 region has the DNA TGTGCCAGCCTCCCTGGGGGGGACTATGGCTACACCTTC. Translated, it gives CASLPGGDYGYTF.

J is TRBJ2-6 and V is TRBV7-9; 7 bases map to TRBD1. Losses at the gene ends were 5 bases for V and 1 base for J; bases not matched to a gene: 8. This CDR3 has 17 amino acids. The germline gives CDR1 SEHNR, CDR2 FQNEAQ (reference sequence). This chain's CDR3 is CASSPRTGVSGANVLTF. The CDR3 bases are TGTGCCAGCAGCCCAAGGACAGGTGTATCTGGGGCCAACGTCCTGACTTTC. The full variable domain, with the rest looked up from reference TRBV7-9 and TRBJ2-6, is DTGVSQNPRHKITKRGQNVTFRCDPISEHNRLYWYRQTLGQGPEFLTYFQNEAQLEKSRLLSDRFSAERPKGSFSTLEIQRTEQGDSAMYLCASSPRTGVSGANVLTFGAGSRLTVL.

The V call is TRBV18, the J call TRBJ2-7; D gene ambiguous. The germline V and J ends were trimmed by 3 bases and 0 bases, with 6 bases remaining between them. The length of the CDR3 is 13 residues. Germline CDR1 and CDR2: KGHSH and LQKENI. The CDR3 loop reads CASSPTFSYEQYF. The DNA of the CDR3 is TGTGCCAGCTCACCTACATTCTCCTACGAGCAGTACTTC.

The DNA of the CDR3 is TGTGCCAGCAGTTTGGCGGGGACCTATGGCTACACCTTC. This sequence encodes CASSLAGTYGYTF. The rearrangement joins TRBV28 to TRBJ1-2, with a tentative D call TRBD1 (5 bases). V dropped 3 bases and J dropped 4 bases, with 9 bases sitting between them. CDR3 length: 13 residues. CDR1 and CDR2 (germline): MDHEN, SYDVKM.

Here the CDR3 DNA reads TGCGCCAGCAGCGCACTACCGGGACAGGAAAAAGTAGCTTTCTTT. Translated, it gives CASSALPGQEKVAFF. The chain recombines TRBV5-1 with TRBJ1-1; 8 nucleotides align to TRBD1. The CDR3 contains 15 residues. CDR1 is SGHRS and CDR2 is YFSETQ in the germline V gene. The V gene end was trimmed by 4 bases and the J gene end by 10 bases; junction bases not matched to a gene: 15.

This clone is a singleton in its sample. This chain links TRBV11-2 with TRBJ2-1; no reliable D call. Germline values: CDR1 SGHAT, CDR2 FQNNGV. V lost 5 bases and J 3 bases, leaving 14 bases between the germline ends. The length of the CDR3 is 15 residues. CDR3 coding DNA: TGTGCCAGCAGCCCCCTCAGAACCAACTACAATGAGCAGTTCTTC. It encodes CASSPLRTNYNEQFF.

The CDR3 DNA follows: TGTGCCAGCAGTCCTCCCAGCTCTGGGGCCAACGTCCTGACTTTC. Its protein product is CASSPPSSGANVLTF. V usage is TRBV28 and J usage is TRBJ2-6; D gene uncertain. Per the germline V gene, CDR1 is MDHEN and CDR2 is SYDVKM. The CDR3 is 15 amino acids. Trimming removed 5 bases from V and 0 bases from J, with 8 bases in between.

The chain employs TRBV13 and TRBJ2-2; TRBD2 is a possible D gene (5 bases). CDR3 size: 13 residues. Trimming removed 7 bases from V and 8 bases from J, with 14 bases in between. Germline CDR1 is PRHDT and CDR2 is FYEKMQ (reference sequence). Here the CDR3 DNA reads TGTGCCAGCACCGTACTATCGGGGGGGGAGCTGTTTTTT. Protein sequence: CASTVLSGGELFF. Variable domain in full (rest from reference TRBV13 and TRBJ2-2): AAGVIQSPRHLIKEKRETATLKCYPIPRHDTVYWYQQGPGQDPQFLISFYEKMQSDKGSIPDRFSAQQFSDYHSELNMSSLELGDSALYFCASTVLSGGELFFGEGSRLTVL.

The chain has TRBV7-2 and TRBJ2-1, with a tentative D call TRBD2 (5 bases). The V gene's germline CDR1 is SGHTA and CDR2 FQGNSA. The length of the CDR3 is 14 residues. V lost 4 bases and J lost 3, with 10 bases in between. Here the CDR3 reads CASSSSTIYNEQFF. For the CDR3, the DNA is TGTGCCAGCAGCTCCTCGACTATCTACAATGAGCAGTTCTTC.

This chain joins TRBV12-3 or TRBV12-4 and TRBJ1-5; D gene unclear. The CDR3 is made up of 13 amino acids. Trimming removed 3 bases from V and 7 bases from J, with 10 bases in between. The CDR3 DNA sequence: TGTGCCAGCAGTTTCGCGGGGTACCAGCCCCAGCATTTT. This translates into CASSFAGYQPQHF.

CDR3 sequence: CATGQPNSPLHF. CDR3 sequence (DNA): TGTGCCACAGGACAGCCAAATTCACCCCTCCACTTT. The rearrangement links TRBV2 to TRBJ1-6; tentatively, D is TRBD1 (6 bases). The germline gives CDR1 SNHLY, CDR2 FYNNEI. The CDR3 spans 12 residues. V was trimmed by 10 bases and J by 7 bases, leaving 11 bases between them.

This clone was observed a handful of times. The chain recombines TRBV28 with TRBJ2-1; TRBD1 matches 8 bases. With 2 bases clipped from V and 10 bases from J, the junction kept 19 bases outside the gene matches. Germline assignment: CDR1 MDHEN and CDR2 SYDVKM. The CDR3 extends over 18 amino acids. CDR3 sequence: CASSLGYRGEPSQGEQFF. DNA for the CDR3: TGTGCCAGCAGTTTAGGGTACAGGGGGGAACCGTCTCAAGGGGAGCAGTTCTTC.

V usage is TRBV28 and J usage is TRBJ2-2, with 9 bases lining up with TRBD1. V dropped 5 bases and J dropped 4; count of bases not matched to a gene: 2. Germline-derived CDR1 and CDR2 are MDHEN and SYDVKM. The CDR3 covers 14 residues. The CDR3 DNA reads TGTGCCAGCAGTAGACAGGGGGGCACCGGGGAGCTGTTTTTT. Protein sequence: CASSRQGGTGELFF. The full variable domain, rest sourced from reference TRBV28 and TRBJ2-2, is DVKVTQSSRYLVKRTGEKVFLECVQDMDHENMFWYRQDPGLGLRLIYFSYDVKMKEKGDIPEGYSVSREKKERFSLILESASTNQTSMYLCASSRQGGTGELFFGEGSRLTVL.

This rearrangement joins TRBV30 to TRBJ1-1, with a weak D call TRBD1 (6 bases). This CDR3 has 15 amino acids. Germline V gene lookup returns CDR1 GTSNPN and CDR2 SVGIG (reference sequence). With 2 bases removed from V and 1 base from J, the gap between germline ends came to 14 bases. CDR3 in DNA: TGTGCCTGGAGTAAAATCGACAGGTGGAACACTGAAGCTTTCTTT. As protein: CAWSKIDRWNTEAFF.

The chain couples TRBV27 to TRBJ1-5; D remains ambiguous. Trimming stripped 0 bases from V and 2 bases from J, with 5 bases between. Germline V gives CDR1 MNHEY, CDR2 SMNVEV (reference sequence). This CDR3 comprises 14 residues. The CDR3 region is CASSLSAGNQPQHF. The CDR3 region has the DNA TGTGCCAGCAGTTTATCGGCAGGCAATCAGCCCCAGCATTTT.

This chain uses TRBV7-5 with TRBJ1-5; the D call of TRBD1 is as the table states it, not checked on the DNA. TRBV7-5 is a pseudogene segment. CDR3 size: 15 residues. The DNA of the CDR3 is TGTGCCAGAAGCTCCAAGACAGGGGTTTGTCAGCCCCAGCATTTT. This codes for CARSSKTGVCQPQHF.

The chain uses TRBV28 and TRBJ2-1, with 12 bases identical to TRBD2. This CDR3 has 16 amino acids. J gave up 4 bases and V 6 bases, and 7 bases lay outside the gene matches. Germline CDR1 is MDHEN and CDR2 is SYDVKM. The CDR3 sequence: CASSRLGLAGYNEQFF. Written as DNA, the CDR3 is TGTGCCAGCAGCCGCCTGGGACTAGCGGGTTACAATGAGCAGTTCTTC.

The chain joins TRBV9 to TRBJ1-6, with D perhaps TRBD1 (6 bases). Trimming took off 0 bases at V and 7 bases at J, with 23 bases between the two ends. The germline V gene encodes CDR1 SGDLS and CDR2 YYNGEE. The CDR3 sequence is 19 residues long. The CDR3 DNA is TGTGCCAGCAGCGTAGGATTTAGCACACGGGGGAGGGGGAATTCACCCCTCCACTTT. Its translation: CASSVGFSTRGRGNSPLHF. The complete variable domain, with remaining parts taken from reference TRBV9 and TRBJ1-6, reads DSGVTQTPKHLITATGQRVTLRCSPRSGDLSVYWYQQSLDQGLQFLIQYYNGEERAKGNILERFSAQQFPDLHSELNLSSLELGDSALYFCASSVGFSTRGRGNSPLHFGNGTRLTVT.

This chain joins TRBV3-1 (or the pseudogene TRBV3-2) and TRBJ2-2; D gene ambiguous. CDR3 length: 12 residues. The V gene's germline CDR1 is LGHDT and CDR2 YNNKEL (reference sequence). The V gene lost 4 bases and the J gene lost 4 bases, with 4 bases spanning the gap. CDR3 DNA: TGTGCCAGCAGCCCCCGCACCGGGGAGCTGTTTTTT. It translates to CASSPRTGELFF.

This chain links TRBV5-1 with TRBJ2-7; no definite D call. Per germline, CDR1 SGHRS and CDR2 YFSETQ. V gave up 2 bases and J gave up 2 bases, with 11 bases separating them. The CDR3 sequence is 14 residues long. The CDR3 DNA reads TGCGCCAGCAGCTTACTGACGGAGACCTACGAGCAGTACTTC. Translation gives CASSLLTETYEQYF.

The V call is TRBV11-1, the J call TRBJ2-3; D remains ambiguous. Germline V lookup: CDR1 SGHAT, CDR2 FQDESV (reference sequence). Trimming cost V 3 bases and J 11 bases, with 12 bases left between them. This CDR3 region has 12 residues. The CDR3 spells CASSFNHRGQYF. The CDR3 region has the DNA TGTGCCAGCAGCTTCAACCACCGAGGGCAGTATTTT.

The J gene is TRBJ2-7, the V gene TRBV27; tentative D call: TRBD2 (6 bases). Germline loops: CDR1 MNHEY, CDR2 SMNVEV (reference sequence). V was pared by 10 bases and J by 2 bases, with 18 bases between. This CDR3 is 14 amino acids long. The CDR3 loop is CATRGGGRAYEQYF. The CDR3 DNA follows: TGTGCCACTAGGGGAGGCGGCCGTGCCTACGAGCAGTACTTC.

The V and J genes are TRBV7-9 and TRBJ1-2; 12 bases agree with TRBD1. The CDR3 is 16 amino acids. V was clipped by 1 base and J by 4 bases; unmatched bases: 4. The germline V gene has CDR1 SEHNR and CDR2 FQNEAQ (reference sequence). CDR3 residues: CASSLGDRGRTYGYTF. DNA for the CDR3: TGTGCCAGCAGCTTAGGGGACAGGGGGCGAACCTATGGCTACACCTTC.

This chain connects TRBV19 to TRBJ1-5, with 7 bases fitting TRBD1. This CDR3 has 15 amino acids. CDR1 is LNHDA and CDR2 is SQIVND in the germline V gene (reference sequence). V dropped 7 bases and J dropped 5; count of bases not matched to a gene: 11. The CDR3 region has the DNA TGTGCCAGTAACACAGGGGTTTCCCCCCATCAGCCCCAGCATTTT. It yields the protein CASNTGVSPHQPQHF.